The 21 T cell receptor beta chains listed next were all sequenced from one sample in a study of tumor-infiltrating lymphocytes in oesophageal squamous cell carcinoma. A single record per CDR3 protein comes from TCRdb applying MiXCR to the PCR reads. Here the sample spans about 11,000 distinct CDR3 sequences, about 54% being singletons. Sample: esophageal tumor tissue. The receptors come from a male donor with esophageal squamous cell carcinoma.

The J gene is TRBJ2-7, the V gene TRBV11-2, with TRBD1 identical over 10 bases. Germline CDR1 SGHAT, CDR2 FQNNGV. The ends lost 3 bases at V and 6 bases at J; junction bases unmatched: 5. The CDR3 length is 14 residues. The DNA of the CDR3 is TGTGCCAGCAGCTTGGGACAGGGGCTGATCGAGCAGTACTTC. Translation: CASSLGQGLIEQYF.

The chain uses TRBV11-2 and TRBJ2-5; D uncertain. Deletions cut 1 base from V and 3 bases from J, with 18 bases between. Germline CDR1 and CDR2: SGHAT and FQNNGV. CDR3 size: 17 residues. The CDR3 nucleotides are TGTGCCAGCAGCTTAGTGGGCAGGTTACGAGAAGAAGAGACCCAGTACTTC. It codes for CASSLVGRLREEETQYF.

This rearrangement joins TRBV6-1 to TRBJ2-5; D may be TRBD1 (5 bases). The better agreement between TRBJ2-7 and the DNA end casts doubt on the J call. There are 12 residues in the CDR3. From germline, CDR1 is MNHNS and CDR2 SASEGT. The CDR3 DNA reads TGTGCCAGCAGCGCAAGGGGCTACGAGCAGTACTTC. Protein product: CASSARGYEQYF.

This clonotype was counted many times. J is TRBJ2-3 and V is TRBV5-1; D perhaps matches TRBD1 (6 bases). V was pared by 7 bases and J by 5 bases, with 14 bases between. The CDR3 has 13 residues. Germline V gene data show CDR1 as SGHRS and CDR2 as YFSETQ. For the CDR3, the DNA is TGCGCCAGCTCTAGCAGGGGCGAAGATACGCAGTATTTT. Translation gives CASSSRGEDTQYF.

This clonotype counts as medium-sized (0.01 to 0.1%). V is TRBV7-3 and J is TRBJ2-7; 11 bases match TRBD1. The junction had 3 bases not matched to a gene; V was cut back by 5 bases and J by 3 bases. In germline, CDR1 is SGHTA, CDR2 FQGTGA. The CDR3 length is 14 residues. The CDR3 sequence: CASSRDRGSYEQYF. CDR3 nucleotides: TGTGCCAGCAGCCGGGACAGGGGGAGCTACGAGCAGTACTTC.

This clonotype has ten or more counts. The genes are TRBV7-8 and TRBJ2-1; TRBD1 agrees at 9 bases. The V gene end was trimmed by 2 bases and the J gene end by 5 bases; junction bases not matched to a gene: 7. The germline V gene has CDR1 SGHVS and CDR2 FQNEAQ. This CDR3 comprises 16 residues. Here the CDR3 reads CASSLRGTGINNEQFF. The CDR3 nucleotides read TGTGCCAGCAGCTTAAGGGGGACAGGGATCAACAATGAGCAGTTCTTC.

The rearrangement joins TRBV28 to TRBJ1-2; no definite D call. Trimming stripped 4 bases from V and 2 bases from J, with 11 bases between. Per germline, CDR1 MDHEN and CDR2 SYDVKM. The CDR3 is made up of 14 amino acids. The CDR3 here is CASSWSVQNYGYTF. In nucleotides, the CDR3 is TGTGCCAGCAGTTGGTCGGTTCAGAACTATGGCTACACCTTC.

The chain is built from TRBV6-8 and TRBJ2-7; possible D gene TRBD2, 5 bases. The end of the DNA is better explained by TRBJ2-1, so the J call may be wrong. The CDR3 length is 14 residues. Germline CDR1 MNHGY, CDR2 SAAAGT. CDR3 sequence reads: CASSYSASWGEQFF. In nucleotides, the CDR3 is TGTGCCAGCAGTTACTCGGCTAGCTGGGGTGAGCAGTTCTTC.

J is TRBJ2-3 and V is TRBV12-3 or TRBV12-4, with unresolved D. The J call is uncertain, as TRBJ1-2 better fits the DNA end. CDR3 size: 12 residues. The CDR3 loop reads CASSSGIYGYTF. The DNA of the CDR3 is TGTGCCAGCAGTTCCGGGATCTATGGCTACACCTTC.

This clonotype has a count of ten or more. V and J are TRBV7-9 and TRBJ2-1; D is possibly TRBD2 (6 bases). The CDR3 has 15 residues. Germline CDR1 SEHNR, CDR2 FQNEAQ (reference sequence). The V end was cut by 5 bases, the J end by 0 bases, with 11 bases between. The CDR3 sequence: CASSPWEDSYNEQFF. The CDR3 bases are TGTGCCAGCAGCCCTTGGGAGGACTCCTACAATGAGCAGTTCTTC.

A word on this clonotype: In this CDR3 the conserved last residue, phenylalanine or tryptophan, is missing, so a read error is likely. The limits of the CDR3 on the DNA are not certain, so only TCRdb's listed CDR3 is given. This chain uses TRBV7-3 with TRBJ2-5; the D segment call TRBD1 is taken from the table without a DNA check. Germline V gives CDR1 SGHTA, CDR2 FQGTGA. The CDR3 has 15 residues if both end residues are counted. This CDR3 is CASSSSGLPQQFFGA.

This clonotype was recorded a few times. The chain employs TRBV7-2 and TRBJ2-5; 7 nucleotides align to TRBD2. Trimming removed 7 bases from V and 6 bases from J; junction bases left unmatched: 11. This CDR3 is 14 amino acids long. The V gene's germline CDR1 is SGHTA and CDR2 FQGNSA. CDR3 in amino acids: CASTISREEKTQYF. The CDR3 DNA reads as TGTGCCAGCACCATTTCCCGGGAGGAAAAGACCCAGTACTTC. The variable domain in full, completed from reference TRBV7-2 and TRBJ2-5, reads GAGVSQSPSNKVTEKGKDVELRCDPISGHTALYWYRQSLGQGLEFLIYFQGNSAPDKSGLPSDRFSAERTGGSVSTLTIQRTQQEDSAVYLCASTISREEKTQYFGPGTRLLVL.

At least ten counts were recorded for this clonotype. The rearrangement uses TRBV7-9 and TRBJ2-5; TRBD2 agrees at 7 bases. The better agreement between TRBJ2-1 and the DNA end casts doubt on the J call. CDR1 is SEHNR, CDR2 FQNEAQ, per germline (reference sequence). This CDR3 is 15 amino acids long. Written as DNA, the CDR3 is TGTGCCAGCAGCTCGCGGGAGATCTGGTCCAATGAGCAGTTCTTC. This sequence encodes CASSSREIWSNEQFF.

The chain carries TRBV7-9 and TRBJ2-5, with D possibly TRBD1 on 6 matching bases. The J call is doubtful: the DNA matches TRBJ1-2 better. CDR3 length: 14 residues. Germline V lookup: CDR1 SEHNR, CDR2 FQNEAQ (reference sequence). Here the CDR3 DNA reads TGTGCCAGCAGCTTAGACACAGGGATTGGTGGCTACACCTTC. Translated: CASSLDTGIGGYTF.

To note about this clonotype: This CDR3 is missing its conserved last phenylalanine or tryptophan, likely due to a read error. It is unclear where the CDR3 begins or ends on the DNA, so no DNA is shown, and the CDR3 is as TCRdb lists it. This rearrangement joins TRBV5-1 to TRBJ2-7; the listed D gene, TRBD1, was not tested against the DNA. The CDR3 is 17 amino acids long, termini counted. From germline, CDR1 is SGHRS and CDR2 YFSETQ. CDR3 sequence reads: CASSLGTGGFYGYTFGS.

The genes are TRBV12-3 or TRBV12-4 and TRBJ2-3; the D gene is possibly TRBD2 (5 bases). The germline V and J ends were trimmed by 4 bases and 0 bases, with 8 bases remaining between them. This CDR3 comprises 14 residues. CDR3 protein: CASSYQRSTDTQYF. The DNA for the CDR3 is TGTGCCAGCAGTTACCAGCGGAGCACAGATACGCAGTATTTT.

The chain uses TRBV7-2 and TRBJ1-1, with 7 bases identical to TRBD1. V lost 3 bases to trimming and J lost 0 bases; unmatched junction nucleotides: 1. The germline CDR1 and CDR2 sequences are SGHTA and FQGNSA. This CDR3 contains 14 residues. The CDR3 nucleotides read TGTGCCAGCAGCTTGGGACAGATGAACACTGAAGCTTTCTTT. This codes for CASSLGQMNTEAFF.

This chain connects TRBV12-3 or TRBV12-4 to TRBJ1-1; possibly TRBD1 for D (5 bases). Trimming removed 3 bases at V and 2 bases at J, with 13 bases between. This CDR3 contains 15 residues. CDR3 sequence (DNA): TGTGCCAGCAGTTTTTCGGGGACCCCAAACACTGAAGCTTTCTTT. Translated, it gives CASSFSGTPNTEAFF.

The rearrangement joins TRBV28 to TRBJ2-6; D not certain. Trimming took off 6 bases at V and 0 bases at J, with 9 bases between the two ends. Germline V gives CDR1 MDHEN, CDR2 SYDVKM. The CDR3 is 15 amino acids. CDR3 in amino acids: CASSELTSGANVLTF. The CDR3 nucleotides read TGTGCCAGCAGCGAACTGACCTCTGGGGCCAACGTCCTGACTTTC.

This clonotype rates as large. V usage is TRBV7-3 and J usage is TRBJ2-5; weak D call: TRBD1 (6 bases). The CDR3 is made up of 13 amino acids. Germline V gene sequence: CDR1 SGHTA, CDR2 FQGTGA. The ends were cut back, 5 bases at V and 5 bases at J, with 12 bases in the middle. The CDR3 DNA reads TGTGCCAGCAGCATACAGGGTTCGGAGACCCAGTACTTC. Translation: CASSIQGSETQYF.

J is TRBJ2-6 and V is TRBV27; TRBD1 aligns across 8 bases. The CDR3 has 18 amino acids. Germline CDR1 is MNHEY and CDR2 is SMNVEV (reference sequence). Trimming cost V 4 bases and J 0 bases; bases outside gene matches: 8. CDR3: CASSSPWDRISGANVLTF. The CDR3, as DNA: TGTGCCAGCAGTTCCCCCTGGGACAGGATCTCTGGGGCCAACGTCCTGACTTTC.